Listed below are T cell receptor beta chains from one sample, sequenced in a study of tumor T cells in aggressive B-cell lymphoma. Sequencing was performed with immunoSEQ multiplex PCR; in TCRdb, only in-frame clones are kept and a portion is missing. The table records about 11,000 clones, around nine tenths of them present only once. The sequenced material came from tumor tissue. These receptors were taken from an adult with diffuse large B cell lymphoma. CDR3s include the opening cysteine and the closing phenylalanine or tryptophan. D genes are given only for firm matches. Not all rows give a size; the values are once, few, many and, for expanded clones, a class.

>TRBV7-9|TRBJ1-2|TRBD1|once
CASSLADRPYGYTF
TGTGCCAGCAGCTTAGCGGACAGGCCATATGGCTACACCTTC
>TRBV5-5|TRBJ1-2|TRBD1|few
CASSLRLGQGADYGYTF
TGTGCCAGCAGCTTGAGGTTAGGACAGGGGGCAGACTATGGCTACACCTTC
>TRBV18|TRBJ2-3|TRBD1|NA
CASRKHFDRAASTDTQYF
TGTGCCAGCCGTAAACACTTCGACAGGGCCGCTAGCACAGATACGCAGTATTTT
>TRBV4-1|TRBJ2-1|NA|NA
CASSQDLMEYNEQFF
TGCGCCAGCAGCCAAGATCTTATGGAGTACAATGAGCAGTTCTTC
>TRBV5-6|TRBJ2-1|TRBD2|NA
CASSSGLAGGFYNEQFF
TGTGCCAGCAGCTCGGGACTAGCGGGCGGGTTCTACAATGAGCAGTTCTTC
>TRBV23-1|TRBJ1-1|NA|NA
CAREPVWTVNEAFF
TGCGCCAGGGAACCTGTCTGGACAGTCAATGAAGCTTTCTTT
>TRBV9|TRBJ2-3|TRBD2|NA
CASSLSGVGDTQYF
TGTGCCAGCAGCCTTAGCGGGGTGGGAGATACGCAGTATTTT
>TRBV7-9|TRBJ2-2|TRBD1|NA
CASSLTGVSTGELFF
TGTGCCAGCAGCTTAACAGGGGTTAGCACCGGGGAGCTGTTTTTT
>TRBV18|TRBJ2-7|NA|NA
CASSPLLDSHEQYF
TGTGCCAGCTCACCTCTCTTGGACAGCCACGAGCAGTACTTC
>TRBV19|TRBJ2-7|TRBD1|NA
CASADRVGRGEQYF
TGTGCCAGCGCGGACAGGGTAGGTCGGGGAGAGCAGTACTTC
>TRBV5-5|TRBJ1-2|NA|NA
CASSLGGPALYGYTF
TGTGCCAGCAGCTTGGGAGGCCCAGCACTCTATGGCTACACCTTC
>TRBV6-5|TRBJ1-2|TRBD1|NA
CASRPGTGVGGYTF
TGTGCCAGCAGACCGGGGACAGGGGTTGGCGGCTACACCTTC
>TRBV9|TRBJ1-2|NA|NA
CASSVAGANYGYTF
TGTGCCAGCAGCGTGGCCGGGGCTAACTATGGCTACACCTTC
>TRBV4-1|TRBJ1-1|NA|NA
CASSPRHGVSTEAFF
TGCGCCAGCAGCCCAAGGCACGGGGTATCGACTGAAGCTTTCTTT
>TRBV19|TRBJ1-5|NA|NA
CASNDGNQPQHF
TGTGCCAGTAATGACGGGAATCAGCCCCAGCATTTT